The rows below give T cell receptor beta chains drawn from one sample of a study of shared clonotypes between healthy human individuals. The data were produced by immunoSEQ multiplex PCR, yet TCRdb's version contains in-frame clones alone and is incomplete. The sample holds 1 million to 1.2 million clones, 60% to 85% seen once. The specimen sequenced was memory CD4+ T cells from PBMCs. Receptor source: a man aged 18 to 35 in good health. Some clones in this sample may be carry-over from other donors' samples. CDR3s include the opening cysteine and the closing phenylalanine or tryptophan. Each record gives: clone size, D gene, V gene, J gene, CDR3 DNA, CDR3 protein. The D gene is left open where the match is weak. Size is stated for part of the rows, as once, few or many counts, or as a class when the clone is expanded.

once	TRBD1	TRBV2	TRBJ1-2	TGTGCCAGTATGGGGGGACAGGGGGCGCGACAGAGTAACTATGGCTACACCTTC	CASMGGQGARQSNYGYTF
.	.	TRBV4-1	TRBJ1-2	TGCGCCAGCAGCTCGGCGGCTGGAAACTATGGCTACACCTTC	CASSSAAGNYGYTF
.	TRBD1	TRBV7-9	TRBJ1-4	TGTGCCAGCAGCTATGGATGGGGACAGGGTAATGAAAAACTGTTTTTT	CASSYGWGQGNEKLFF
.	TRBD2	TRBV28	TRBJ2-1	TGTGCCAGCAGTAGAGGGACTAGCGGGAGCTACAATGAGCAGTTCTTC	CASSRGTSGSYNEQFF
once	TRBD2	TRBV6-1	TRBJ2-7	TGTGCCAGCAGTGGGACTAGCGGGAGCCGCTACGAGCAGTACTTC	CASSGTSGSRYEQYF
once	.	TRBV6-5	TRBJ1-1	TGTGCCAGCAGTTACGGGCAGATGGCTGAAGCTTTCTTT	CASSYGQMAEAFF
.	.	TRBV14	TRBJ1-1	TGTGCCAGCAGCCGAGAGAGAGGCACCATGAACACTGAAGCTTTCTTT	CASSRERGTMNTEAFF
.	.	TRBV5-4	TRBJ1-4	TGTGCCAGCAGCTCGGGTGGGGGGCGCGGGTATGAAAAACTGTTTTTT	CASSSGGGRGYEKLFF
.	TRBD1	TRBV5-1	TRBJ1-2	TGCGCCAGCAGCTCGAGATCTACAGGGGGAGCGAACTATGGCTACACCTTC	CASSSRSTGGANYGYTF
.	TRBD1	TRBV29-1	TRBJ2-7	TGCAGCGCGACGGGACAGGGAGGGCACGAGCAGTACTTC	CSATGQGGHEQYF
.	.	TRBV2	TRBJ2-1	TGTGCCAGCAGTGAGTTGGGGACTGAGCAGTTCTTC	CASSELGTEQFF
.	.	TRBV28	TRBJ1-5	TGTGCCAGCAGTCCTCGGACAATTTATCAGCCCCAGCATTTT	CASSPRTIYQPQHF
.	.	TRBV29-1	TRBJ2-7	TGCAGCGTTGGCGGGACGTCCTACGAGCAGTACTTC	CSVGGTSYEQYF
.	.	TRBV25-1	TRBJ1-3	TGTGCCAGCAGTGTTACAGCTGGAAACACCATATATTTT	CASSVTAGNTIYF
.	.	TRBV5-6	TRBJ1-1	TGTGCCAGCAGCCGGGGTCCCAACACTGAAGCTTTCTTT	CASSRGPNTEAFF
.	.	TRBV15	TRBJ1-2	TGTGCCACCAGCAGAGAGGGACGGCAAGCTAACTATGGCTACACCTTC	CATSREGRQANYGYTF
.	.	TRBV5-6	TRBJ2-3	TGTGCCAGCAGCCTTCTTACGGAGAGCACAGATACGCAGTATTTT	CASSLLTESTDTQYF
.	TRBD2	TRBV6-4	TRBJ2-1	TGTGCCAGCAGTGAAGTAGCGGGGGCCTACAATGAGCAGTTCTTC	CASSEVAGAYNEQFF
.	.	TRBV28	TRBJ2-7	TGTGCCAGCAGCGAAGGGGGGCGTAGGAACGAGCAGTACTTC	CASSEGGRRNEQYF
.	.	TRBV30	TRBJ2-1	TGTGCCTGGAGTGCGGACAGCTACAATGAGCAGTTCTTC	CAWSADSYNEQFF
.	.	TRBV7-2	TRBJ1-1	TGTGCCAGCAGCTTAGGTCTGATGAACACTGAAGCTTTCTTT	CASSLGLMNTEAFF
few	.	TRBV7-2	TRBJ1-1	TGTGCCAGCAGCTTACAGGGTGGCACTGAAGCTTTCTTT	CASSLQGGTEAFF
.	.	TRBV18	TRBJ2-7	TGTGCCAGCTCACCCGGAACAAGCTACGAGCAGTACTTC	CASSPGTSYEQYF
.	.	TRBV5-1	TRBJ1-3	TGCGCCAGCAGCCCGGGGGTCGAGTCTGGAAACACCATATATTTT	CASSPGVESGNTIYF
.	TRBD2	TRBV5-1	TRBJ2-1	TGCGCCAGCAGCCCCGGGACTAACGTAGATGAGCAGTTCTTC	CASSPGTNVDEQFF
many	TRBD1	TRBV2	TRBJ1-4	TGTGCCAGCAGGAAGGACAGGGGGCCCGGTAATGAAAAACTGTTTTTT	CASRKDRGPGNEKLFF
.	.	TRBV7-3	TRBJ2-2	TGTGCCAGCAGCCAAGGGAATACCGGGGAGCTGTTTTTT	CASSQGNTGELFF
once	TRBD2	TRBV6-1	TRBJ2-1	TGTGCCAGCAGTGATGGCGGGAGCCGTATATTTGAGCAGTTCTTC	CASSDGGSRIFEQFF
.	TRBD2	TRBV7-3	TRBJ2-1	TGTGCCAGCAGCTTACGTGGGGGAGGCGGGAGCTCCTACAATGAGCAGTTCTTC	CASSLRGGGGSSYNEQFF
.	.	TRBV7-3	TRBJ2-2	TGTGCCAGCAGCTTATCCGGCCCGGGCGGGGAGCTGTTTTTT	CASSLSGPGGELFF
.	.	TRBV10-1	TRBJ2-1	TGCGCCAGCAGAATACTCCTAGTAGGACGATACAATGAGCAGTTCTTC	CASRILLVGRYNEQFF
.	.	TRBV10-1	TRBJ1-3	TGCGCCAGCAGTGAGTCGGTGGGATTAAGCCCTGGAAACACCATATATTTT	CASSESVGLSPGNTIYF
once	TRBD2	TRBV7-9	TRBJ2-1	TGTGCCAGCAGCTTAGGCCTAGCGGTTTTCAATGAGCAGTTCTTC	CASSLGLAVFNEQFF
.	TRBD2	TRBV15	TRBJ2-2	TGTGCCACCAGCAGAGATAGGAAGGCGGGAGCCGGGGAGCTGTTTTTT	CATSRDRKAGAGELFF
.	.	TRBV5-1	TRBJ1-2	TGCGCCAGCAGCTCCGGGACTGCGGGGCTCTATGGCTACACCTTC	CASSSGTAGLYGYTF
.	.	TRBV5-1	TRBJ1-3	TGCGCCAGCAGCTTGGCCGGGCGGGGGAACACCATATATTTT	CASSLAGRGNTIYF